This T cell receptor (beta chain) is from a study of CD8 T cells in ankylosing spondylitis. TCRdb re-derived calls from the 5' RACE reads in MiXCR, one entry per CDR3 protein. Of some 30,000 distinct CDR3 sequences listed, 30% are singletons. Germline V lookup: CDR1 SEHNR, CDR2 FQNEAQ (reference sequence). There are 16 residues in the CDR3. V lost 6 bases, J lost 4 bases, and 16 bases lay in between. This TCR derives from a male donor with ankylosing spondylitis. This chain joins TRBV7-9 and TRBJ2-6; D call uncertain. Input material: synovial fluid, either unsorted or a sorted T cell fraction (not recorded which). For the CDR3, the DNA is TGTGCCAGCAGTGGCGTTCTTTTTTCCGGGGCCAACGTCCTGACTTTC. Its translation is CASSGVLFSGANVLTF.